This T cell receptor beta chain was retrieved from a study of Tregs in tolerant kidney transplant recipients. Broader study findings: Some patients' samples used different primers over time, so nucleotide sequences weren't comparable. Few patients were studied, so findings need validation in larger groups.

This clone is deemed medium-sized (0.01 to 0.1%). What it binds is unknown. Unstimulated regulatory T cells (CD4+CD25+CD127-), CD4+CD25- non-regulatory cells, CD4 and CD8 cells were FACS-sorted from thawed PBMCs. Before regulatory T cell sorting, thawed PBMCs rested overnight at 37°C in around 180 IU/ml IL-2. This CDR3 region has 13 residues. Between the trimmed V and J ends, which lost 8 bases and 1 base, there was a span of 11 bases. Germline loops: CDR1 KGHSH, CDR2 LQKENI. Here immunoSEQ multiplex PCR was the method, and the copy in TCRdb shows in-frame clones only, minus some. The table has 60,000 or so clones, around 85% seen once.

This specimen consisted of Tregs from blood, obtained before the transplant. The sequence was obtained from a human donor who received a combined kidney and bone marrow transplant. This chain connects TRBV18 to TRBJ1-1, with D tentatively TRBD1 (5 bases). This CDR3 is CASGAGGNTEAFF. The CDR3 DNA follows: TGTGCCAGCGGAGCTGGGGGGAACACTGAAGCTTTCTTT. Filled out from reference TRBV18 and TRBJ1-1, the complete variable domain reads NAGVMQNPRHLVRRRGQEARLRCSPMKGHSHVYWYRQLPEEGLKFMVYLQKENIIDESGMPKERFSAEFPKEGPSILRIQQVVRGDSAAYFCASGAGGNTEAFFGQGTRLTVV.